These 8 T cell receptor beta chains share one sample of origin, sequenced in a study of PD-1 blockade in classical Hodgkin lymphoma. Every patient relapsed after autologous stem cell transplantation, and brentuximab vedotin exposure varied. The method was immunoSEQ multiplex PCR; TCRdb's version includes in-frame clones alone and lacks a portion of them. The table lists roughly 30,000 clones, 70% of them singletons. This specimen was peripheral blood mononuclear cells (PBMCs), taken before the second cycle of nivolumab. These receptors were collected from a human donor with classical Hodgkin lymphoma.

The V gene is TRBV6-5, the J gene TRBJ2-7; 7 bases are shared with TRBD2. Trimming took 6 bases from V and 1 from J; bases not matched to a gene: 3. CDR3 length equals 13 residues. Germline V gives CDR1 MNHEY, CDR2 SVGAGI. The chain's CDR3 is CASRPLASYEQYF. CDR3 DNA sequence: TGTGCCAGCAGGCCACTAGCGTCCTACGAGCAGTACTTC.

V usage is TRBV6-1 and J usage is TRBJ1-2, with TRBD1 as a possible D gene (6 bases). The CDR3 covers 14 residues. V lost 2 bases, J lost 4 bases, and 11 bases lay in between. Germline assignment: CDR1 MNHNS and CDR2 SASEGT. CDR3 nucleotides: TGTGCCAGCAGTGAATTGGGGGCGAGCTATGGCTACACCTTC. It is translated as CASSELGASYGYTF.

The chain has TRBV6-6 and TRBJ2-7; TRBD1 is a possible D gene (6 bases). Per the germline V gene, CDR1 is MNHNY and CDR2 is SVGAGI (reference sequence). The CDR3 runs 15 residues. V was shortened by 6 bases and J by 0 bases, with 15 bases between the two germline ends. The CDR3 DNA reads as TGTGCCAGCAGACCTGACAGGATCAGCTCCTACGAGCAGTACTTC. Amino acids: CASRPDRISSYEQYF.

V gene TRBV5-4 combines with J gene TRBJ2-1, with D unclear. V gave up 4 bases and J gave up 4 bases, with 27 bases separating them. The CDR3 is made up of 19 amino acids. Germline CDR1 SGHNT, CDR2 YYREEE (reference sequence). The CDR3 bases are TGTGCCAGCAGCCCTGGACCAATCAATACCAACTTACGATACAATGAGCAGTTCTTC. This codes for CASSPGPINTNLRYNEQFF.

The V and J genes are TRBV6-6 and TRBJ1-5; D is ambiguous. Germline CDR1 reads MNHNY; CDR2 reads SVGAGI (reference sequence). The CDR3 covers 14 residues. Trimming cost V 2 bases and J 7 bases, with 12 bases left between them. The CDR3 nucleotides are TGTGCCAGCAGTTACGATGGCGGCGGGCAGCCCCAGCATTTT. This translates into CASSYDGGGQPQHF.

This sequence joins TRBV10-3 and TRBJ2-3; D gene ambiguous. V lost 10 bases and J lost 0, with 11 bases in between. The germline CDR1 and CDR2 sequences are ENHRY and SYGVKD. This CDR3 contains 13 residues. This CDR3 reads CATSGRSTDTQYF. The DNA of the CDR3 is TGTGCCACTTCCGGTCGTAGCACAGATACGCAGTATTTT.

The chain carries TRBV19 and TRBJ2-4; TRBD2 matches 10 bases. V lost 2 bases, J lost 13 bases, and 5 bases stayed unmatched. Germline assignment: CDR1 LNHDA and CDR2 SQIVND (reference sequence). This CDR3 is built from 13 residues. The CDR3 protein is CASSILAGVVQYF. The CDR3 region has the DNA TGTGCCAGTAGTATACTAGCGGGAGTGGTACAGTACTTC.

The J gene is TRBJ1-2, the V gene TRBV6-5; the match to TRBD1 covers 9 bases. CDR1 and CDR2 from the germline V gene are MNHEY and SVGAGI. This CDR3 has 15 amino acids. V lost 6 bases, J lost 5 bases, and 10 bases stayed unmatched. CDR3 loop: CASSPNPGTGYGYTF. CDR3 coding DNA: TGTGCCAGCAGCCCCAATCCGGGGACAGGGTATGGCTACACCTTC.